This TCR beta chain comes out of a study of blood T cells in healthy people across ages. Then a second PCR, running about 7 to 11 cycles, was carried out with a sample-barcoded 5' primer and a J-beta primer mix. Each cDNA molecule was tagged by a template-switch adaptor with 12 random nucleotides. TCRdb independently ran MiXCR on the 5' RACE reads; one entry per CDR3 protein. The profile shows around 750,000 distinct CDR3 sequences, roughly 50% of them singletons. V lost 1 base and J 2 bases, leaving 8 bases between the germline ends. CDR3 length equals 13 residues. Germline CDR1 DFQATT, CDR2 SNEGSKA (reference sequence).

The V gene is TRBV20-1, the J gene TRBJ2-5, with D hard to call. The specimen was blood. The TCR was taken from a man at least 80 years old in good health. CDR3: CSARVRHQETQYF. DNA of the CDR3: TGCAGTGCTAGAGTCCGGCATCAAGAGACCCAGTACTTC.